The source of this T cell receptor beta chain is a study of shared clonotypes between healthy human individuals. Points from the study as a whole: In general, naive subsets displayed greater estimated richness than memory subsets did.

On this clone: Its antigen is unknown.

Naive CD8 cells comprised CD45RO-negative, CCR7-positively selected cells, excluding terminally differentiated effector memory CD45RA+ cells. The donor population consisted of healthy HIV-negative adults with no recent acute infections or vaccinations. Trimming took 4 bases from V and 6 from J, leaving 11 bases between them. The CDR3 runs 13 residues. Germline values: CDR1 SGDLS, CDR2 YYNGEE. An assay was performed, and its level was deep. Sequenced by immunoSEQ multiplex PCR; TCRdb stores in-frame clones only, minus some. The sample has about 820,000 clones, about 92% seen once. V is TRBV9 and J is TRBJ2-1; TRBD1 is a possible D gene (6 bases). The sequenced sample was naive CD8+ T cells sorted from blood. The clonotype comes from a man in his thirties or forties in good health. The chain's CDR3 is CASSRGLPNEQFF. CDR3 nucleotide sequence: TGTGCCAGCAGCAGGGGGTTACCCAATGAGCAGTTCTTC.